Following are 29 T cell receptor beta chains from one sample sequenced in a study of T cell clonality in common variable immunodeficiency. Points from the study as a whole: Fewer deletions and N-nucleotide insertions were reportedly seen in common variable immunodeficiency TCR beta sequences.

The table came from immunoSEQ multiplex PCR; TCRdb's copy has only in-frame clones and leaves some out. This table lists several thousand clones. Antigens for these TCRs are unknown. The sequenced sample was peripheral blood mononuclear cells. These receptor sequences come from a human donor with common variable immunodeficiency.

Comments on this clone: The observed sequence ends 3 residues before the CDR3 terminus, with the missing tail filled in from the germline J gene. The chain is built from TRBV20-1 and TRBJ2-1, with a tentative D call TRBD1 (6 bases). V was pared by 4 bases and J by 5 bases, with 12 bases between. Germline V gene data show CDR1 as DFQATT and CDR2 as SNEGSKA (reference sequence). The CDR3 totals 13 residues. The covered CDR3 bases are TGCAGTGCTACGTGGACAGCCCACAATGAG. Residues: CSATWTAHNE. The whole CDR3 protein reads CSATWTAHNEQFF.

About this clone: The read comes to an end 3 residues before the CDR3 does, leaving the germline J gene to fill in the end. The chain links TRBV6-2 or TRBV6-3 to TRBJ1-1, with a tentative D call TRBD1 (6 bases). V gave up 9 bases and J gave up 1 base, with 12 bases separating them. Per germline, CDR1 MNHEY and CDR2 SVGEGT. The CDR3 runs to 13 residues. CDR3 DNA (partial): TGTGCCAGTAACGACAGGAGGAACACTGAA. Protein product: CASNDRRNTE. The CDR3 in its entirety is CASNDRRNTEAFF.

On this clone: The sequence runs out 3 residues before the end of the CDR3; the remainder is reconstructed from the germline J gene. This chain joins TRBV5-1 and TRBJ2-3; D possibly corresponds to TRBD2 (5 bases). Trimming left V 5 bases short and J 2 bases short, with 12 bases between. The CDR3 is made up of 14 amino acids. Germline CDR1 reads SGHRS; CDR2 reads YFSETQ. CDR3 DNA (partial): TGCGCCAGCAGTGCAACGGGGTTCACAGATACG. As protein: CASSATGFTDT. The CDR3 in full is CASSATGFTDTQYF.

Concerning this clone itself: The observed sequence ends 3 residues before the CDR3 terminus, with the missing tail filled in from the germline J gene. The V gene is TRBV19, the J gene TRBJ2-7; 7 positions agree with TRBD1. V was clipped by 7 bases and J by 2 bases; unmatched bases: 11. Germline CDR1 is LNHDA and CDR2 is SQIVND (reference sequence). This CDR3 comprises 15 residues. This CDR3 reads CASTPRQGQTYEQYF. Partial CDR3 DNA: TGTGCCAGTACCCCCCGACAGGGTCAAACCTACGAG.

CDR3 region: CSAPLRGGTDTQYF. The covered CDR3 bases are TGCAGTGCCCCCCTCCGAGGGGGCACAGATACG. This chain joins TRBV20-1 and TRBJ2-3, with D possibly being TRBD1 or TRBD2 (5 bases each). The read ends 3 residues before the CDR3 terminus; that terminus is restored from the germline J gene. The CDR3 consists of 14 residues. V was trimmed by 6 bases and J by 1 base, leaving 14 bases between them. The germline V gene encodes CDR1 DFQATT and CDR2 SNEGSKA (reference sequence).

As to this clone: The CDR3 end is not reached by the read, which stops 3 residues before it; the germline J gene fills it in. The chain links TRBV10-2 to TRBJ1-6; TRBD1 might be the D (6 bases). The CDR3 extends over 15 amino acids. The V gene lost 5 bases and the J gene lost 5 bases, with 13 bases spanning the gap. Looked up from germline, CDR1 is WSHSY and CDR2 is SAAADI. The CDR3 bases that were read are TGCGCCAGCAGTTTCCGGGACAAGAATAATTCACCC. As protein: CASSFRDKNNSP. The CDR3, in full, reads CASSFRDKNNSPLHF.

Details on this clone: The read stops 3 residues short of the end of the CDR3; the missing end is completed from the germline J gene. This chain uses TRBV30 with TRBJ1-1; D is unresolved. The CDR3 is 11 amino acids. Per germline, CDR1 GTSNPN and CDR2 SVGIG (reference sequence). This CDR3 is CAWSVTGKAFF. The covered CDR3 bases are TGTGCCTGGAGTGTAACGGGGAAA.

About this clone: The read finishes 3 residues shy of the CDR3 end, and the germline J gene is used to complete it. The rearrangement links TRBV19 to TRBJ1-2; TRBD1 matches at 10 bases. Germline V gene sequence: CDR1 LNHDA, CDR2 SQIVND (reference sequence). This CDR3 spans 15 amino acids. With 3 bases clipped from V and 4 bases from J, the junction kept 5 bases outside the gene matches. The DNA read from the CDR3 is TGTGCCAGTAGTATGGGGACAGGGGCCGCCTATGGC. It translates to CASSMGTGAAYG. Given in full, the CDR3 is CASSMGTGAAYGYTF.

With regard to this clone: The CDR3 end lies 3 residues beyond the end of the read and is filled in from the germline J gene. The rearrangement uses TRBV19 and TRBJ2-5; 7 nucleotides line up with TRBD2. The CDR3 is 15 residues long. Unmatched junction bases numbered 10, after V lost 4 bases and J lost 5 bases. Germline V lookup: CDR1 LNHDA, CDR2 SQIVND (reference sequence). CDR3 DNA, as far as it was read: TGTGCCAGTAGTAGAGTTCCCGGGGGAGGGGAGACC. Translation: CASSRVPGGGET. The complete CDR3 protein is CASSRVPGGGETQYF.

About this clone itself: The read halts 3 residues ahead of the CDR3 end, with the missing end drawn from the germline J gene. The chain has TRBV2 and TRBJ2-3; 9 bases are a match to TRBD1. The V and J ends lost 5 bases and 4 bases, in that order; junction bases with no gene match: 7. Germline values: CDR1 SNHLY, CDR2 FYNNEI. The CDR3 totals 15 residues. The DNA read from the CDR3 is TGTGCCAGCAGTCAAGACAGGGGGATCGCAGATACG. This translates into CASSQDRGIADT. The CDR3 as a whole reads CASSQDRGIADTQYF.

As for this clone: The read ends 3 residues shy of where the CDR3 ends; the end is completed using the germline J gene. The chain is built from TRBV30 and TRBJ2-1; 10 nucleotides line up with TRBD2. The germline gives CDR1 GTSNPN, CDR2 SVGIG (reference sequence). The CDR3 spans 13 residues. V lost 7 bases to trimming and J lost 2 bases; unmatched junction nucleotides: 2. The chain's CDR3 is CASGLAAYNEQFF. The sequenced CDR3 bases are TGTGCCTCCGGACTAGCGGCCTACAATGAG. The full variable domain, in which reference TRBV30 and TRBJ2-1 provide the parts outside the CDR3, is SQTIHQWPATLVQPVGSPLSLECTVEGTSNPNLYWYRQAAGRGLQLLFYSVGIGQISSEVPQNLSASRPQDRQFILSSKKLLLSDSGFYLCASGLAAYNEQFFGPGTRLTVL.

Details on this clone: The CDR3 goes on 3 residues after the read ends, and that part is filled in from the germline J gene. The rearrangement links TRBV19 to TRBJ1-5; possible D gene TRBD1, 5 bases. Trimming stripped 3 bases from V and 1 base from J, with 10 bases between. This CDR3 has 15 amino acids. Germline V CDR1 and CDR2: LNHDA, SQIVND (reference sequence). The CDR3: CASSMLRGSNQPQHF. The sequenced CDR3 bases are TGTGCCAGTAGTATGTTAAGGGGAAGCAATCAGCCC.

Points on this clone: Coverage ceases 3 residues before the CDR3 finishes, and the germline J gene fills in the end. The chain employs TRBV18 and TRBJ1-1; D uncertain. The CDR3 runs to 13 residues. Per the germline V gene, CDR1 is KGHSH and CDR2 is LQKENI. Trimming cost V 2 bases and J 7 bases, with 11 bases left between them. The CDR3: CASSPFAGSEAFF. The sequenced part of the CDR3 DNA is TGTGCCAGCTCACCATTCGCGGGGAGTGAA.

The CDR3 bases that were read are TGCGCCAGCAGCCCGGCGAGGGGCTATAGTGAAAAA. Translation gives CASSPARGYSEK. The entire CDR3 sequence reads CASSPARGYSEKLFF. The chain has TRBV5-1 and TRBJ1-4; D might be TRBD1 (5 bases). The read ends 3 residues shy of where the CDR3 ends; the end is completed using the germline J gene. V was cut by 4 bases and J by 7 bases, with 17 bases left in between. The CDR3 is made up of 15 amino acids. The germline CDR1 and CDR2 sequences are SGHRS and YFSETQ.

As regards this clone: With the read ending 3 residues before the CDR3 end, the germline J gene is used to fill in that end. The V and J genes are TRBV18 and TRBJ2-3, with 7 positions matching TRBD1. CDR1 and CDR2 from the germline V gene are KGHSH and LQKENI. The CDR3 is 13 residues long. The V and J ends lost 4 bases and 6 bases, in that order; junction bases with no gene match: 4. Partial CDR3 DNA: TGTGCCAGCTCACTAAGGACAGGCGATACG. It is translated as CASSLRTGDT. The entire CDR3 is CASSLRTGDTQYF.

Note on this clone: The read terminates 3 residues before the CDR3 end, so the remaining end is supplied by the germline J gene. This chain links TRBV5-1 with TRBJ2-3; weak D call: TRBD2 (6 bases). This CDR3 has 15 residues. Trimming cost V 0 bases and J 3 bases, with 11 bases left between them. The germline V gene encodes CDR1 SGHRS and CDR2 YFSETQ. CDR3 loop: CASSLEGSGTDTQYF. The DNA read from the CDR3 is TGCGCCAGCAGCTTGGAGGGGAGCGGGACAGATACG.

Turning to this clone: With the read ending 3 residues before the CDR3 end, the germline J gene is used to fill in that end. The rearrangement joins TRBV18 to TRBJ2-1; no clear D. Looked up from germline, CDR1 is KGHSH and CDR2 is LQKENI. CDR3 size: 13 residues. Trimming shortened V by 3 bases and J by 7 bases, and 10 bases separated the two germline ends. The CDR3 sequence: CASSPIQQNEQFF. The part of the CDR3 DNA that was read is TGTGCCAGCTCACCTATCCAACAGAATGAG.

About this clone itself: The DNA ends 3 residues before the CDR3 does, and the rest of the CDR3 is filled in from the germline J gene. The rearrangement links TRBV19 to TRBJ2-3; D possibly corresponds to TRBD2 (6 bases). The CDR3 has 16 residues. Germline V gene lookup returns CDR1 LNHDA and CDR2 SQIVND (reference sequence). Trimming left V 5 bases short and J 1 base short, with 16 bases between. The CDR3 loop reads CASSVGLSPGTDTQYF. CDR3 DNA, as far as it was read: TGTGCCAGTAGTGTGGGACTTTCCCCGGGCACAGATACG.

Comment on this clone: The missing CDR3 end, 3 residues past where the read stops, is filled in from the germline J gene. The V and J genes are TRBV20-1 and TRBJ2-1; D is ambiguous. This CDR3 has 12 amino acids. The V gene's germline CDR1 is DFQATT and CDR2 SNEGSKA (reference sequence). The ends were cut back, 5 bases at V and 4 bases at J, with 9 bases in the middle. Partial CDR3 DNA: TGCAGTGCTGCGGATCAATACAATGAG. It encodes CSAADQYNE. The complete CDR3 protein is CSAADQYNEQFF.

Worth noting for this clone: The CDR3 end lies 3 residues beyond the end of the read and is filled in from the germline J gene. This chain links TRBV7-8 with TRBJ2-7, with TRBD1 identical over 10 bases. Germline V lookup: CDR1 SGHVS, CDR2 FQNEAQ. V lost 3 bases and J lost 3; bases outside the gene matches: 8. This CDR3 is built from 16 residues. The CDR3 reads CASSLTGGGPIYEQYF. The part of the CDR3 DNA that was read is TGTGCCAGCAGCTTGACAGGGGGCGGACCCATCTACGAG.

This clone ranks as medium-sized in terms of frequency. The read falls 3 residues short of the CDR3 end, and the missing part is taken from the germline J gene. The rearrangement links TRBV7-9 to TRBJ1-4; D perhaps matches TRBD1 (5 bases). This CDR3 spans 15 amino acids. The ends were cut back, 5 bases at V and 10 bases at J, with 20 bases in the middle. CDR1 SEHNR and CDR2 FQNEAQ come from the germline V gene (reference sequence). The covered CDR3 bases are TGTGCCAGCAGCCTCGCTATAGCGGACATAGGAAAA. Encoded protein: CASSLAIADIGK. The whole CDR3 region reads CASSLAIADIGKLFF.

This clone is identified as medium-sized from frequency. The CDR3 goes on 3 residues after the read ends, and that part is filled in from the germline J gene. The gene calls are TRBV5-1 and TRBJ1-6; D may be TRBD1 (6 bases). The germline V gene has CDR1 SGHRS and CDR2 YFSETQ. The V and J ends lost 2 bases and 8 bases respectively, with 11 bases between them. The CDR3 runs to 14 residues. The CDR3: CASSFTGIDSPLHF. CDR3 DNA, as far as it was read: TGCGCCAGCAGCTTTACAGGGATTGATTCACCC.

Concerning this clone: The CDR3 is cut off 3 residues early in the read; its end comes from the germline J gene. The rearrangement joins TRBV7-2 to TRBJ1-2; 7 bases agree with TRBD1. The germline CDR1 and CDR2 sequences are SGHTA and FQGNSA. CDR3 length equals 13 residues. CDR3 sequence reads: CASSWTGLSGYTF. The DNA read from the CDR3 is TGTGCCAGCAGCTGGACAGGCCTTTCGGGC.

As regards this clone: The read falls 3 residues short of the CDR3 end, and the missing part is taken from the germline J gene. The chain uses TRBV7-6 and TRBJ2-7, with D possibly being TRBD1 (7 bases). Trimming took 3 bases from V and 4 from J, leaving 13 bases between them. Germline CDR1 SGHVS, CDR2 FNYEAQ. This CDR3 contains 14 residues. CDR3 bases read: TGTGCCAGCAGCTTTGCCAGGGGGGTTTACGAG. It encodes CASSFARGVYE. The entire CDR3 reads CASSFARGVYEQYF.

Regarding this clone: The CDR3 end lies 3 residues beyond the end of the read and is filled in from the germline J gene. The chain recombines TRBV6-2 or TRBV6-3 with TRBJ2-7, with D possibly matching TRBD1 (6 bases). Germline V gene data show CDR1 as MNHEY and CDR2 as SVGEGT. The V and J ends lost 3 bases and 3 bases respectively, with 12 bases between them. This CDR3 spans 14 amino acids. CDR3 DNA (partial): TGTGCCAGCAGTTATCGGGACACTTACTACGAG. It translates to CASSYRDTYYE. The full CDR3 protein reads CASSYRDTYYEQYF.

About this clone itself: Read coverage stops 3 residues before the CDR3 terminus; the germline J gene supplies the remainder. The chain is built from TRBV19 and TRBJ2-2; possible D gene TRBD1, 5 bases. Per the germline V gene, CDR1 is LNHDA and CDR2 is SQIVND (reference sequence). CDR3 length equals 14 residues. V was cut by 5 bases and J by 1 base, with 8 bases left in between. CDR3 amino acids: CASSPTENTGELFF. The CDR3 bases that were read are TGTGCCAGTAGTCCGACAGAGAACACCGGGGAG.

Regarding this clone: The read halts 3 residues ahead of the CDR3 end, with the missing end drawn from the germline J gene. The chain uses TRBV6-1 and TRBJ2-5; a weak D match, TRBD1 (5 bases). The CDR3 runs 15 residues. V lost 3 bases and J lost 1, with 12 bases in between. Germline loops: CDR1 MNHNS, CDR2 SASEGT. CDR3 sequence: CASSDLSTGQETQYF. The sequenced part of the CDR3 DNA is TGTGCCAGCAGTGACTTAAGCACAGGCCAAGAGACC.

Note on this clone: The CDR3 goes on 3 residues after the read ends, and that part is filled in from the germline J gene. This rearrangement joins TRBV18 to TRBJ2-3, with 9 positions matching TRBD2. This CDR3 has 19 residues. From germline, CDR1 is KGHSH and CDR2 LQKENI. V was clipped by 1 base and J by 1 base; unmatched bases: 12. This chain's CDR3 is CASSPQVRGLAGRTDTQYF. The CDR3 bases that were read are TGTGCCAGCTCACCACAGGTCCGGGGCCTAGCGGGACGCACAGATACG.

By frequency, this clone registers medium-sized. The CDR3 end is not reached by the read, which stops 3 residues before it; the germline J gene fills it in. This chain joins TRBV7-9 and TRBJ2-3, with D unclear. CDR1 and CDR2 (germline): SEHNR, FQNEAQ (reference sequence). The CDR3 is 14 residues long. The V end lost 3 bases, the J end lost 5 bases, and 12 bases lay between the germline ends. CDR3: CASSFSGAQDTQYF. CDR3 DNA (partial): TGTGCCAGCAGCTTTTCAGGAGCCCAAGATACG.